Below are 10 T cell receptor beta chains sequenced from a single sample in a study of control samples from healthy donors and cancer patients. Only in-frame clones appear in the TCRdb table, and some are missing; sequencing was by immunoSEQ multiplex PCR. The table shows about 180,000 clones, with around 90% occurring only once. Sequencing was carried out using blood. These receptors came from a woman in her forties or fifties in good health.

The rearrangement joins TRBV4-3 to TRBJ1-4; no reliable D call. The ends were cut back, 1 base at V and 8 bases at J, with 17 bases in the middle. CDR3 size: 16 residues. From germline, CDR1 is LGHNA and CDR2 YSLEER. The CDR3 here is CASSQGVSSSSEKLFF. The CDR3, as DNA: TGCGCCAGCAGCCAAGGAGTCTCCTCTTCCTCCGAAAAACTGTTTTTT.

The chain couples TRBV4-3 to TRBJ2-1; weak D call: TRBD2 (6 bases). CDR1 is LGHNA, CDR2 YSLEER, per germline. CDR3 length equals 17 residues. The V and J ends lost 1 base and 0 bases respectively, with 13 bases between them. CDR3 nucleotide sequence: TGCGCCAGCAGCCAAGGTGGAGGGATCAACTCCTACAATGAGCAGTTCTTC. This gives the protein CASSQGGGINSYNEQFF.

J is TRBJ1-1 and V is TRBV25-1; weak D call: TRBD1 (6 bases). Germline V lookup: CDR1 MGHDK, CDR2 SYGVNS. The CDR3 loop spans 16 amino acids. V was cut by 0 bases and J by 6 bases, with 17 bases left in between. The CDR3 region has the DNA TGTGCCAGCAGTGAATACCGCGGGGGCGTTATCTCTGAAGCTTTCTTT. Translated: CASSEYRGGVISEAFF.

The genes are TRBV6-5 and TRBJ1-4, with 10 nucleotides matching TRBD1. Trimming took 4 bases from V and 7 from J; bases not matched to a gene: 6. The germline V gene encodes CDR1 MNHEY and CDR2 SVGAGI. The CDR3 consists of 15 residues. The CDR3 reads CASSSRGQGTEKLFF. The CDR3 DNA reads as TGTGCCAGCAGTTCCAGGGGACAGGGGACTGAAAAACTGTTTTTT.

This chain joins TRBV15 and TRBJ1-1; perhaps TRBD1 as D (5 bases). CDR1 is LNHNV and CDR2 is YYDKDF in the germline V gene (reference sequence). The CDR3 has 15 residues. V was clipped by 3 bases and J by 0 bases, with 11 bases between them. CDR3 protein: CATSRGGSLNTEAFF. CDR3 coding DNA: TGTGCCACCAGCAGGGGGGGGTCATTGAACACTGAAGCTTTCTTT.

The V gene is TRBV18, the J gene TRBJ1-3; D gene unclear. The ends were cut back, 1 base at V and 0 bases at J, with 7 bases in the middle. Germline CDR1 reads KGHSH; CDR2 reads LQKENI. The CDR3 sequence is 15 residues long. The CDR3 protein is CASSPRSSSGNTIYF. The CDR3 DNA sequence: TGTGCCAGCTCACCACGATCTAGCTCTGGAAACACCATATATTTT.

The rearrangement joins TRBV28 to TRBJ2-7; 10 nucleotides align to TRBD1. The J segment lost 5 bases and the V segment lost 2 bases, leaving 6 bases of the junction unmatched. From germline, CDR1 is MDHEN and CDR2 SYDVKM. The CDR3 runs to 15 residues. CDR3: CASSLEGTGAHEQYF. In nucleotides, the CDR3 is TGTGCCAGCAGTTTAGAAGGGACAGGGGCCCACGAGCAGTACTTC.

The rearrangement uses TRBV5-1 and TRBJ2-3; 11 positions agree with TRBD2. V shed 0 bases, J shed 2 bases, and the junction held 8 bases outside the gene matches. This CDR3 is built from 18 residues. Germline V lookup: CDR1 SGHRS, CDR2 YFSETQ. The CDR3 DNA sequence: TGCGCCAGCAGCTTGGAAAGGGGGACTAGCGGATACACAGATACGCAGTATTTT. It yields the protein CASSLERGTSGYTDTQYF.

The chain has TRBV7-3 and TRBJ2-6; 8 bases are a match to TRBD2. The CDR3 has 18 amino acids. V shed 4 bases, J shed 0 bases, and the junction held 8 bases outside the gene matches. Per the germline V gene, CDR1 is SGHTA and CDR2 is FQGTGA. The CDR3 region is CASSSWTSPYSGANVLTF. The DNA for the CDR3 is TGTGCCAGCAGCTCCTGGACTAGCCCGTACTCTGGGGCCAACGTCCTGACTTTC.

This clone came up a few times. The CDR3 nucleotides are TGTGCCACCAGTGATTTTAGGCAGGAGAGCTCTGGAAACACCATATATTTT. Translation: CATSDFRQESSGNTIYF. This chain joins TRBV24-1 and TRBJ1-3, with D uncertain. The CDR3 consists of 17 residues. Trimming took off 1 base at V and 0 bases at J, with 12 bases between the two ends. Per the germline V gene, CDR1 is KGHDR and CDR2 is SFDVKD.